This record looks at one T cell receptor (beta chain) sequence and its context. TCRdb redid the calling of the RACE reads with MiXCR, one entry per CDR3 protein. Here the sample spans 50,000 to 65,000 distinct CDR3 sequences, around 7% being singletons. This specimen belongs to a study of human T cells and chemical hapten exposure. Germline V gives CDR1 SGHAT, CDR2 FQNNGV. J was trimmed by 7 bases and V by 7 bases; bases with no gene match: 10. The CDR3 spans 14 residues. As for time point: pre-sensitization, week 0. Documented treatment: therapeutic diphenylcyclopropenone sensitization with weekly scalp DPC.

The specimen was whole blood, collected in connection with sensitization to the hapten diphenylcyclopropenone (DPC). V and J are TRBV11-2 and TRBJ1-2; TRBD1 matches at 9 bases. The source is a woman in her 30s with alopecia areata. Some clones in this sample may be carry-over from other donors' samples. The CDR3 is CASTRDRDGGGYTF. CDR3 DNA: TGTGCCAGCACCCGGGACAGGGATGGCGGTGGCTACACCTTC.